The clone carrying this T cell receptor (beta chain) was picked up many times. Antigen: not known. Germline trimming cut 4 bases from V and 8 bases from J; bases unmatched to any gene: 5. The CDR3 is 14 residues long. Germline loops: CDR1 SGHTA, CDR2 FQGNSA. The starting material, 2 million PBMCs stored at -80 C, gave rise to the unsorted libraries. The data belong to a study of neurological immune-mediated disorders. Points from the study as a whole: Private repertoires in all groups were suggested, as expanded clones shared no CDR3 amino acid sequences across subjects.

The cDNA came from 5'RACE with 10-nucleotide random UMIs. The yield of each sequencing run was over 170 million TCR-beta sequences from 15-18 subjects. TCRdb itself ran the 5' RACE reads through MiXCR, one entry per CDR3 protein. Of tens of thousands of distinct CDR3 sequences listed, around 3.7% were seen once; the top ten hold around 3.6%. Sequencing was performed on PBMCs. This clonotype was obtained from a man in his forties with multiple sclerosis. The chain has TRBV7-2 and TRBJ1-2; 12 nucleotides match TRBD1. The CDR3 reads CASSSGTGGRGYTF. CDR3 in DNA: TGTGCCAGCAGCTCCGGGACAGGGGGCAGGGGCTACACCTTC.